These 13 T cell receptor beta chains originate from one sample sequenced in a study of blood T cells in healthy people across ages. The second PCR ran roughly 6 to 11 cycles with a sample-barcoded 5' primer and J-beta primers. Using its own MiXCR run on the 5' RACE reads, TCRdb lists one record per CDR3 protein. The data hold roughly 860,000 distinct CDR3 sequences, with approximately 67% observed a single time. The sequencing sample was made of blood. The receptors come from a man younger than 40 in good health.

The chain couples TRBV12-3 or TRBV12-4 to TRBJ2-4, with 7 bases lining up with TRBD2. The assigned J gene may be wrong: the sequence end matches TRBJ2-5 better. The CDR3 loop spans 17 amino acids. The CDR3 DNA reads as TGTGCCAGCAGCCTCTACCCTCTAGCGGACTACCAAGAGACCCAGTACTTC. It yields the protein CASSLYPLADYQETQYF.

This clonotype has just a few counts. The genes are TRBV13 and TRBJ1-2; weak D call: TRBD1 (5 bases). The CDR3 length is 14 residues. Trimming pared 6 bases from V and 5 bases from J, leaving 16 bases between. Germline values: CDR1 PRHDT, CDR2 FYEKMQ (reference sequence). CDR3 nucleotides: TGTGCCAGCAGTCTTGGACAAGCACCTTATGGCTACACCTTC. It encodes CASSLGQAPYGYTF.

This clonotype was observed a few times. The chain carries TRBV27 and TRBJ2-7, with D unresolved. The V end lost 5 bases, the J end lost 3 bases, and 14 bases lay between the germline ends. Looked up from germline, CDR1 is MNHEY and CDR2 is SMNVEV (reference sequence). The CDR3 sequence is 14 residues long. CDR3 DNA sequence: TGTGCCAGCAGTGCAGGTTCCCGTATCTACGAGCAGTACTTC. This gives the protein CASSAGSRIYEQYF.

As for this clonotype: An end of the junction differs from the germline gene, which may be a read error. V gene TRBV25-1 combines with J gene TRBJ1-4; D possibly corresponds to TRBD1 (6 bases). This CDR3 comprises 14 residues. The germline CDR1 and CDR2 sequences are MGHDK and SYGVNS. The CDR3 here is CVSSETGGREKLFF. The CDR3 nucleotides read TGTGTCAGCAGTGAGACTGGGGGGCGAGAGAAACTGTTTTTT.

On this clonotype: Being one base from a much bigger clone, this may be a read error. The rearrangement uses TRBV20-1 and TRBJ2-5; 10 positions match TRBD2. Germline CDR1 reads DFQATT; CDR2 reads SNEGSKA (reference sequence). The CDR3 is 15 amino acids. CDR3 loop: CSARDASGGQETRYF. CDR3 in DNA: TGCAGTGCTAGAGATGCTAGCGGGGGCCAAGAGACCCGGTACTTC.

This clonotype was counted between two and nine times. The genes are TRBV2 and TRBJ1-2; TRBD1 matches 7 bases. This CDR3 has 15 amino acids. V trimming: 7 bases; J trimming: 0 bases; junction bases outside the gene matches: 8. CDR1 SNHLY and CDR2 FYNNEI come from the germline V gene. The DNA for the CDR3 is TGTGCCAGCACCGGGGACAGAATATCTAACTATGGCTACACCTTC. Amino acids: CASTGDRISNYGYTF.

The CDR3 DNA sequence: TGTGCCAGCAGCTTGGCCGGGGGGGGCGCCCCCTACGAGCAGTACTTC. It translates to CASSLAGGGAPYEQYF. The V and J genes are TRBV5-6 and TRBJ2-4; 8 positions agree with TRBD2. The J call may be in error: the DNA end matches TRBJ2-7 better. The CDR3 runs 16 residues. The germline V gene has CDR1 SGHDT and CDR2 YYEEEE.

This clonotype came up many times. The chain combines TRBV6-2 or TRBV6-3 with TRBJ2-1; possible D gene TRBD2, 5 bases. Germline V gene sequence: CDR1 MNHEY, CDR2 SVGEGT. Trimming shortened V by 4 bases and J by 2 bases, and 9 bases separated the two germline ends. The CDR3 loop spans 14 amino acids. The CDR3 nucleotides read TGTGCCAGCAGTTTAAGCGGCACCTACAATGAGCAGTTCTTC. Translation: CASSLSGTYNEQFF.

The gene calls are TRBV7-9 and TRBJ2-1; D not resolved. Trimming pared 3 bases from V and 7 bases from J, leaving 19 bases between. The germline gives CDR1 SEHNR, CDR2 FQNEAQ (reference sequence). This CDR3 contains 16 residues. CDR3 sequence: CASSFLNNRAGNEQFF. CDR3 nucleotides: TGTGCCAGCAGCTTTCTCAACAATAGGGCCGGGAATGAGCAGTTCTTC.

CDR3 region: CASSLMPGQQETQYF. In DNA, the CDR3 is TGTGCCAGCAGCTTAATGCCAGGGCAACAAGAGACCCAGTACTTC. The chain combines TRBV7-3 with TRBJ2-5, with a possible D match to TRBD1 (5 bases). Germline CDR1 reads SGHTA; CDR2 reads FQGTGA. This CDR3 is 15 amino acids long. The germline V and J ends were trimmed by 1 base and 2 bases, with 11 bases remaining between them. Complete variable domain (other parts from reference TRBV7-3 and TRBJ2-5): GAGVSQTPSNKVTEKGKYVELRCDPISGHTALYWYRQSLGQGPEFLIYFQGTGAADDSGLPNDRFFAVRPEGSVSTLKIQRTERGDSAVYLCASSLMPGQQETQYFGPGTRLLVL.

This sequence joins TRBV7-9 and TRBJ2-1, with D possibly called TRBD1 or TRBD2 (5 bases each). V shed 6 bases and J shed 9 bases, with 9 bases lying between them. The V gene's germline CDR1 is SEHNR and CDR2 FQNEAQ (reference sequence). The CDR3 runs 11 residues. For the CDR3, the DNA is TGTGCCAGCAGGGGGGATGCTGAGCAGTTCTTC. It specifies CASRGDAEQFF.

The CDR3 loop is CASSFRQGAAEAFF. For the CDR3, the DNA is TGTGCCAGCAGTTTCCGACAGGGGGCCGCTGAAGCTTTCTTT. The V and J genes are TRBV6-5 and TRBJ1-1; TRBD1 aligns across 10 bases. Per germline, CDR1 MNHEY and CDR2 SVGAGI. Trimming cost V 4 bases and J 6 bases; bases outside gene matches: 5. The CDR3 has 14 residues.

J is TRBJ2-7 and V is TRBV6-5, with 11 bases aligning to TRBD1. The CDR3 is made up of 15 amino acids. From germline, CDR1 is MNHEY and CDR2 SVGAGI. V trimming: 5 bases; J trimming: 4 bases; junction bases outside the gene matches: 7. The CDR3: CASSGPGQGVYEQYF. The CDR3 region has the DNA TGTGCCAGCAGTGGGCCGGGACAGGGGGTGTACGAGCAGTACTTC.